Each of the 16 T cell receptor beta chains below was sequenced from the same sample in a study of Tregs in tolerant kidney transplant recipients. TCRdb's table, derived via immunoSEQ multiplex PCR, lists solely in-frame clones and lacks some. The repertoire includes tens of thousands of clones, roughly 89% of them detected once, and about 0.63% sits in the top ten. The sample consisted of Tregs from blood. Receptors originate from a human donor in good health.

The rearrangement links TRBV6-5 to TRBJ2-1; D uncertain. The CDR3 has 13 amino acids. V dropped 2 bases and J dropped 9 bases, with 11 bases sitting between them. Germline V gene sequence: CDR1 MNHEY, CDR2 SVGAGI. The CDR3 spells CASSYPGTAEQFF. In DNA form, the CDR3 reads TGTGCCAGCAGTTACCCCGGAACCGCTGAGCAGTTCTTC.

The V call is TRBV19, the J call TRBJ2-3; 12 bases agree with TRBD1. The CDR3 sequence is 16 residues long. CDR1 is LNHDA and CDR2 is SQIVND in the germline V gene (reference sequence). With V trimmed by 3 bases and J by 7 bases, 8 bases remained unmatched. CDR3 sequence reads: CASSIRGQGAVNTQYF. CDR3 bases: TGTGCCAGTAGTATCAGGGGACAGGGGGCCGTTAATACGCAGTATTTT.

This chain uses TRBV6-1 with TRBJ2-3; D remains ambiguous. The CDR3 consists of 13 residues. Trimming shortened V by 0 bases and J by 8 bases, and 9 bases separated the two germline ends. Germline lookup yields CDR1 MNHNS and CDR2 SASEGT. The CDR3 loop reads CASSEAAQSTQYF. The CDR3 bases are TGTGCCAGCAGTGAAGCAGCCCAGAGTACGCAGTATTTT.

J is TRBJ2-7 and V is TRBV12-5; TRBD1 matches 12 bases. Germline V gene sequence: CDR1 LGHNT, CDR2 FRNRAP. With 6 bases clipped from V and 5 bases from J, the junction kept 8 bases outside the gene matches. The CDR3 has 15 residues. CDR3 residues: CASGQTGTGGDEQYF. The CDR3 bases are TGTGCTAGTGGCCAGACCGGGACAGGGGGCGACGAGCAGTACTTC.

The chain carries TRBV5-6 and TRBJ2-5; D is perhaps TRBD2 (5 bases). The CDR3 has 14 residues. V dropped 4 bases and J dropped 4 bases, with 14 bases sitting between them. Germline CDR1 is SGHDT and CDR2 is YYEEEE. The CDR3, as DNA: TGTGCCAGCAGCCTCGTGTCGGGAAGAGAGACCCAGTACTTC. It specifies CASSLVSGRETQYF.

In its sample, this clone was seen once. CDR3 residues: CASSATSGVYNEQFF. The CDR3 DNA reads TGTGCCAGCAGTGCGACTAGCGGGGTCTACAATGAGCAGTTCTTC. This chain connects TRBV27 to TRBJ2-1, with 11 bases lining up with TRBD2. This CDR3 region has 15 residues. The V gene's germline CDR1 is MNHEY and CDR2 SMNVEV (reference sequence). With 5 bases clipped from V and 3 bases from J, the junction kept 3 bases outside the gene matches.

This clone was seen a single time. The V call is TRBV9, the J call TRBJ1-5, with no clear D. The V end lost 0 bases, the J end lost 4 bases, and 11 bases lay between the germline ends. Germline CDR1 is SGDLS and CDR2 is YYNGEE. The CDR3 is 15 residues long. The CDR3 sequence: CASSVGAVGNQPQHF. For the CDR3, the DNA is TGTGCCAGCAGCGTAGGGGCAGTCGGGAATCAGCCCCAGCATTTT.

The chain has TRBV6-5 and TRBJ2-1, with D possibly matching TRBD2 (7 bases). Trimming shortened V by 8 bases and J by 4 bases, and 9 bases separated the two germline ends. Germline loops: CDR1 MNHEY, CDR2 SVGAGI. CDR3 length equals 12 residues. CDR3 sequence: CASGGAYNEQFF. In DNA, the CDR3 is TGTGCCAGCGGGGGGGCTTACAATGAGCAGTTCTTC.

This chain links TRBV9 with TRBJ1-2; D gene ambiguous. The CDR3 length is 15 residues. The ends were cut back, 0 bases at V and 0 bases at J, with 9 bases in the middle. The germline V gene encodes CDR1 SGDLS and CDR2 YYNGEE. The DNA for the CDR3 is TGTGCCAGCAGCGTAGGGATAGCGGCTAACTATGGCTACACCTTC. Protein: CASSVGIAANYGYTF.

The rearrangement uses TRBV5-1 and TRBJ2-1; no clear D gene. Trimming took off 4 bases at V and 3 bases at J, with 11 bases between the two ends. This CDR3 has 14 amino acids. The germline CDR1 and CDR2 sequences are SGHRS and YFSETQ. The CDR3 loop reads CASSPQPDYNEQFF. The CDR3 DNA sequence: TGCGCCAGCAGCCCCCAGCCTGACTACAATGAGCAGTTCTTC.

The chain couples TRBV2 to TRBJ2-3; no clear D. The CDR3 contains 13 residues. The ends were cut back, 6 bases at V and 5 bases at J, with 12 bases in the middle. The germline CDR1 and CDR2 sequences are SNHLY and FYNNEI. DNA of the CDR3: TGTGCCAGCAGCCCCCTGGGGATAGATACGCAGTATTTT. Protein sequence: CASSPLGIDTQYF. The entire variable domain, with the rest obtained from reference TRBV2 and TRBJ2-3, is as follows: EPEVTQTPSHQVTQMGQEVILRCVPISNHLYFYWYRQILGQKVEFLVSFYNNEISEKSEIFDDQFSVERPDGSNFTLKIRSTKLEDSAMYFCASSPLGIDTQYFGPGTRLTVL.

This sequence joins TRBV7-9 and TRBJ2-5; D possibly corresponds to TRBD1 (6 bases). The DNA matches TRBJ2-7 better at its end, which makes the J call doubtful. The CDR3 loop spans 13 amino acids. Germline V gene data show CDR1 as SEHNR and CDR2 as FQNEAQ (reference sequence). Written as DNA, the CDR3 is TGTGCCAGCAGCTTACCCAGGGGCTACGAGCAGTACTTC. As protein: CASSLPRGYEQYF.

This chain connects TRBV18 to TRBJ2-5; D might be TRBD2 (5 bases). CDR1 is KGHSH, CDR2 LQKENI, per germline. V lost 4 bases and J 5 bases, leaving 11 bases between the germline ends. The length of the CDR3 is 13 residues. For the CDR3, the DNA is TGTGCCAGCTCACTTACCTGGAGGGAGACCCAGTACTTC. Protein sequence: CASSLTWRETQYF.

CDR3 sequence reads: CASSPQGARGSYEQYF. The CDR3 coding sequence is TGTGCCAGCAGCCCGCAGGGGGCTAGGGGCTCCTACGAGCAGTACTTC. The V gene is TRBV11-2, the J gene TRBJ2-7; 8 bases align to TRBD1. The trim removed 5 bases at V and 0 bases at J, leaving 9 bases unmatched. The V gene's germline CDR1 is SGHAT and CDR2 FQNNGV. The CDR3 totals 16 residues.

The CDR3 protein is CASSPKRGPVYEQYF. The CDR3 region has the DNA TGTGCCAGCAGCCCGAAGCGGGGTCCCGTTTACGAGCAGTACTTC. The chain uses TRBV7-9 and TRBJ2-7; 7 nucleotides agree with TRBD2. V lost 5 bases, J lost 4 bases, and 11 bases stayed unmatched. The CDR3 totals 15 residues. CDR1 SEHNR and CDR2 FQNEAQ come from the germline V gene (reference sequence).

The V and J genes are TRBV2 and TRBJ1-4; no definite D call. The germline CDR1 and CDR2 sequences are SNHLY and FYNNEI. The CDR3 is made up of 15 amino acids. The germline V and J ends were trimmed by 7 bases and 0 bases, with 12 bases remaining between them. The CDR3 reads CASTEQPATNEKLFF. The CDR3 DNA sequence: TGTGCCAGCACAGAACAGCCCGCAACTAATGAAAAACTGTTTTTT. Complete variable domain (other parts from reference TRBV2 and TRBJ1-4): EPEVTQTPSHQVTQMGQEVILRCVPISNHLYFYWYRQILGQKVEFLVSFYNNEISEKSEIFDDQFSVERPDGSNFTLKIRSTKLEDSAMYFCASTEQPATNEKLFFGSGTQLSVL.